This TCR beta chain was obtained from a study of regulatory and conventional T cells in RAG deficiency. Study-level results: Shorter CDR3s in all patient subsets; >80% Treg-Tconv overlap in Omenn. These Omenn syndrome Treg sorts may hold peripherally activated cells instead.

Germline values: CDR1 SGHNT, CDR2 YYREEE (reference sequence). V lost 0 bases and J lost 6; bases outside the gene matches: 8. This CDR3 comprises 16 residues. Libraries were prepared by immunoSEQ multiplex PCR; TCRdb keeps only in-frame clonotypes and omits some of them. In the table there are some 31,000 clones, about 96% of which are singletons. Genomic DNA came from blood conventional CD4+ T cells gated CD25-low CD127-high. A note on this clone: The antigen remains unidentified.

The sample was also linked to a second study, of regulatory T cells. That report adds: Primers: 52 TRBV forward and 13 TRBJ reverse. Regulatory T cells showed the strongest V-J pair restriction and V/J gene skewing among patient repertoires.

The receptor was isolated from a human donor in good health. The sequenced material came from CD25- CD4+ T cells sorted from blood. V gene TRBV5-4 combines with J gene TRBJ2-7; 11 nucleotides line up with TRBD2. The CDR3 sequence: CASSLVLAGGVGEQYF. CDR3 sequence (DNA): TGTGCCAGCAGCTTGGTGCTAGCGGGGGGCGTTGGCGAGCAGTACTTC.